This record concerns one T cell receptor beta chain sequence. Antigen: not known. The length of the CDR3 is 17 residues. V was clipped by 5 bases and J by 3 bases; unmatched bases: 17. CDR1 and CDR2 from the germline V gene are SGHRS and YFSETQ. Treatment described: oral pan-JAK inhibitor, 5-10 mg twice daily. PBMCs yielded sorted CD4+ and CD8+ T cells. These data are taken from a study of CD8+ T cells in alopecia areata. TCR sequencing used cDNA made by reverse transcription of extracted RNA. The assay was immunoSEQ multiplex PCR, and TCRdb's table has in-frame clones only and misses some. The sample yields 150,000 to 200,000 clones, less than 70% seen once. General study points: The study found that many expanded lesional clones persisted in scalp and blood during tofacitinib. Scalp clonality, along with expanded CD8+ clones among the top 100, was significantly decreased by tofacitinib.

The specimen was CD4+ T cells sorted from blood, collected at week 24, from a patient treated with tofacitinib. The chain has TRBV5-1 and TRBJ2-7, with 7 bases aligning to TRBD1. This TCR was sampled from a human donor with alopecia areata. This chain's CDR3 is CASSRRTGGRLDYEQYF. CDR3 bases: TGCGCCAGCAGTCGCCGGACAGGCGGAAGGCTAGACTACGAGCAGTACTTC.